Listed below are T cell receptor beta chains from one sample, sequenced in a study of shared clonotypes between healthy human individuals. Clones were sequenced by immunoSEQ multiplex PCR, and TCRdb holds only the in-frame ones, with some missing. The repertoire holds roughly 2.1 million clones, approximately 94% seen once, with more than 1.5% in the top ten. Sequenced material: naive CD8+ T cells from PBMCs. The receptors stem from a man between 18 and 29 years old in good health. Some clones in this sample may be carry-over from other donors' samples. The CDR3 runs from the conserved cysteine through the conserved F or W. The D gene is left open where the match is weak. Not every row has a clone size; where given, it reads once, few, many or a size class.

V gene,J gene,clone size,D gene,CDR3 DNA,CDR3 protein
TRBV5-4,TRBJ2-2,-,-,TGTGCCAGCAGCGCAACAGGGTCGGTCACCGGGGAGCTGTTTTTT,CASSATGSVTGELFF
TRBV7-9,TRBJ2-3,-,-,TGTGCCAGCAGCCCATCCGGGAGAGGGTGGGCGGATACGCAGTATTTT,CASSPSGRGWADTQYF
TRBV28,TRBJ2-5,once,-,TGTGCCAGCAGGAATTCCGCCGCCGCGGGACCCGTTGCGTTCGAGACCCAGTACTTC,CASRNSAAAGPVAFETQYF
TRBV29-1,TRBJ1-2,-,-,TGCAGCGTTAAAGACTCAGGGCGCTATGGCTACACCTTC,CSVKDSGRYGYTF
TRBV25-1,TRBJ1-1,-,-,TGTGCCAGCATGCGGGGCACTGAAGCTTTCTTT,CASMRGTEAFF
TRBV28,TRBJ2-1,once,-,TGTGCCAGCAGTTTGGGCGGCAATGAGCAGTTCTTC,CASSLGGNEQFF
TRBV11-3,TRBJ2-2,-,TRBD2,TGTGCCAGCAGCGCCAACCAGCGGGAGTCAGGACCGAACACCGGGGAGCTGTTTTTT,CASSANQRESGPNTGELFF
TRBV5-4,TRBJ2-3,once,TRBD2,TGTGCCAGCTCCCCGGCCGGGACGGGAGGGACAGATACGCAGTATTTT,CASSPAGTGGTDTQYF
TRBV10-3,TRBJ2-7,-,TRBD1,TGTGCCATCAGTGAGTCCACAGGGGGCTCTTACGAGCAGTACTTC,CAISESTGGSYEQYF
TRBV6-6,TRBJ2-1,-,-,TGTGCCAGCAGTTGGGGCAGGGCGGATGAGCAGTTCTTC,CASSWGRADEQFF
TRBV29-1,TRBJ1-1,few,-,TGCAGCGTTGAATGGGCGGATAGCCTTGAAGCTTTCTTT,CSVEWADSLEAFF
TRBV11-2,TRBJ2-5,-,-,TGTGCCAGCGAAGTATTGCCCTCGAAGGGGACCCAGTACTTC,CASEVLPSKGTQYF
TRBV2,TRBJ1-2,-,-,TGTGCCAGCAGCAACATATGGGGTCCGGACTATGGCTACACCTTC,CASSNIWGPDYGYTF
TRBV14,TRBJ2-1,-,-,TGTGCCAGCAGCCAAATGACTGGTGAAGGGCTGTACAATGAGCAGTTCTTC,CASSQMTGEGLYNEQFF
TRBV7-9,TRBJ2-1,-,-,TGTGCCAGCAGCTATATGGGAGTCGCCAATGAGCAGTTCTTC,CASSYMGVANEQFF
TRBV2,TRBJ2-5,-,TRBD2,TGTGCCAGCCCCTCGGGTAGCGGGGAAGAGACCCAGTACTTC,CASPSGSGEETQYF
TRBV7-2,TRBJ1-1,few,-,TGTGCCAGCAGCTATGACCATTGGGAGGAAGACACTGAAGCTTTCTTT,CASSYDHWEEDTEAFF
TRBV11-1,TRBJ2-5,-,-,TGTGCCAGCAGCTGGTCCCGGAACAGGGCCCAAGAGACCCAGTACTTC,CASSWSRNRAQETQYF
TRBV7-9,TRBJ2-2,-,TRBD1,TGTGCCAGCAGACCTCGACAGGGCGTCCTAGCTACCGGGGAGCTGTTTTTT,CASRPRQGVLATGELFF
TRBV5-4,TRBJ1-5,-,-,TGTGCCAGCAGCTGGGTTAGGGTATACCAGCCCCAGCATTTT,CASSWVRVYQPQHF
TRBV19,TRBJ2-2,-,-,TGTGCCAGTAGTATTTTGAGGCAAAACACCGGGGAGCTGTTTTTT,CASSILRQNTGELFF
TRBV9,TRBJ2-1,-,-,TGTGCCAGCAGCGGAGGGGGGCATGAGCAGTTCTTC,CASSGGGHEQFF
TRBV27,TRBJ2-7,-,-,TGTGCCAGCAGTTCGACGGAAGCCCCCTACGAGCAGTACTTC,CASSSTEAPYEQYF
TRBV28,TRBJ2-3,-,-,TGTGCCAGCATGCTCTCGGGAGCGGGCACAGATACGCAGTATTTT,CASMLSGAGTDTQYF
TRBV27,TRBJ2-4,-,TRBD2,TGTGCCAGCAGTTTGGGGCGGGAGGGGAGAAACATTCAGTACTTC,CASSLGREGRNIQYF
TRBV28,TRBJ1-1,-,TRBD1,TGTGCCAGCAGTTCCCTCAGGGGGGTACGGACTGAAGCTTTCTTT,CASSSLRGVRTEAFF
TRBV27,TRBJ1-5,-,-,TGTGCCAGCAGCCCCTTGGTGGGGATCGCTAGCAATCAGCCCCAGCATTTT,CASSPLVGIASNQPQHF
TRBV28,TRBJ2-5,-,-,TGTGCCAGCAGTTTAACCCCAGGGGGGGAGACCCAGTACTTC,CASSLTPGGETQYF
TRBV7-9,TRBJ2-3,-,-,TGTGCCAGCAGCAAACCAAACGGGAGAGGAGACACAGATACGCAGTATTTT,CASSKPNGRGDTDTQYF
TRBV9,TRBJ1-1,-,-,TGTGCCAGCAGCGTAGGAGCAGGGAACACTGAAGCTTTCTTT,CASSVGAGNTEAFF
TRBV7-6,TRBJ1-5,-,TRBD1,TGTGCCAGCAGCTCCGGGACAGGAGGCCAGCCCCAGCATTTT,CASSSGTGGQPQHF
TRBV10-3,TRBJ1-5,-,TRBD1,TGTGCCATCGGGGACAGGGGGCATGATCAGCCCCAGCATTTT,CAIGDRGHDQPQHF
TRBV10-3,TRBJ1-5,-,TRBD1,TGTGCCATCAGTGAGTCCTCTTTAGGGACAGTTTATAGCAATCAGCCCCAGCATTTT,CAISESSLGTVYSNQPQHF
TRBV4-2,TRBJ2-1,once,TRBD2,TGTGCCAGCAGCCAATCTCTCCGAGCGTCGCTAGCGGAAGGCAATGAGCAGTTCTTC,CASSQSLRASLAEGNEQFF
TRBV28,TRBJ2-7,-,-,TGTGCCAGCCAGGACAGCGCAAACTACGAGCAGTACTTC,CASQDSANYEQYF
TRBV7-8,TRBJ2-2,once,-,TGTGCCAGCAGCTTAGATCTCACCGGGGAGCTGTTTTTT,CASSLDLTGELFF
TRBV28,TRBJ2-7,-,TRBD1,TGTGCCAGCAGTTTTGGGACAGGGAAAATGTCCCAGTACTTC,CASSFGTGKMSQYF
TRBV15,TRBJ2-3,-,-,TGTGCCACCAGCAGAGCAGGGGACAACACAGATACGCAGTATTTT,CATSRAGDNTDTQYF
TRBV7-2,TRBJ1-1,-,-,TGTGCCAGCAGCTTAGCAATCGGACCCAGGAGGCACACTGAAGCTTTCTTT,CASSLAIGPRRHTEAFF
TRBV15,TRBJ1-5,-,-,TGTGCCACCAGCAGGGGACACGAGGGTCAGCCCCAGCATTTT,CATSRGHEGQPQHF
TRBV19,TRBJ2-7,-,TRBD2,TGTGCCAGTAGTGAAGGACTAGCGTACCCCTACGAGCAGTACTTC,CASSEGLAYPYEQYF
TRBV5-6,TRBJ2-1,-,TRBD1,TGTGCCAGCTCGCCCCACAGGGGTTGGTACAATGAGCAGTTCTTC,CASSPHRGWYNEQFF
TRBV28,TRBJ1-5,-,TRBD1,TGTGCCAGCAGTGCCCGACAGGGGGTAGGGAATCAGCCCCAGCATTTT,CASSARQGVGNQPQHF
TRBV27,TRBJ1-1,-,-,TGTGCCAGCAGTTATGGAGGGATGAACACTGAAGCTTTCTTT,CASSYGGMNTEAFF
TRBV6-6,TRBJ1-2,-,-,TGTGCCAGCAGTTACGTCTGGAGACAGGAACACAAGGTCTACACCTTC,CASSYVWRQEHKVYTF
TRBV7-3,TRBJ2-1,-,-,TGTGCCAGCAGCTCCCCCGGGGCTAGCCGAGACAATGAGCAGTTCTTC,CASSSPGASRDNEQFF
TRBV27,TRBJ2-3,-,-,TGTGCCAGCAGCCTCTCGGGGGCCACCGATACGCAGTATTTT,CASSLSGATDTQYF
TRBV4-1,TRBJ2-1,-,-,TGCGCCAGCAGCTCAGGGGTGGGCTCCTACAATGAGCAGTTCTTC,CASSSGVGSYNEQFF
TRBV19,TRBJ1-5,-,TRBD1,TGTGCCAGTAGTGACAGGGAATGGCCCCAGCATTTT,CASSDREWPQHF
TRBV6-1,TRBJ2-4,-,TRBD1,TGTGCCAGCAGTAAAGGGACAGTCCTAGCCAAAAACATTCAGTACTTC,CASSKGTVLAKNIQYF
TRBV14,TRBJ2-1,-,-,TGTGCCAGCAGCCACGGGAGTCGAAGCTCCTACAATGAGCAGTTCTTC,CASSHGSRSSYNEQFF
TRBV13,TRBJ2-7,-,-,TGTGCCAGCTCAGCCCAGGGGGAGGGCGTATACGAGCAGTACTTC,CASSAQGEGVYEQYF